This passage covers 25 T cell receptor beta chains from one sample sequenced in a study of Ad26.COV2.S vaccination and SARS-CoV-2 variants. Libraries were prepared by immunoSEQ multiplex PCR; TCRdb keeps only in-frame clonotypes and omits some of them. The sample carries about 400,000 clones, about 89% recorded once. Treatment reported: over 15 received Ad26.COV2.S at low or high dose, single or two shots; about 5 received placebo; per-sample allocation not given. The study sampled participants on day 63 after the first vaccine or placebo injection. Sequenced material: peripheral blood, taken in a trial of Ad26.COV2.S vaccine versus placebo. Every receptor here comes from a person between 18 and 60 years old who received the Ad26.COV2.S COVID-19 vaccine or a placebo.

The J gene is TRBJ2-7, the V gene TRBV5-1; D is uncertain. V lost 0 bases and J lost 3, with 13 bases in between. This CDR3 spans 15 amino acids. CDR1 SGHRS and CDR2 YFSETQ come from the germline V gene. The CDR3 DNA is TGCGCCAGCAGCTTGGTGAACTCCCCCCGCTACGAGCAGTACTTC. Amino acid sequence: CASSLVNSPRYEQYF.

The DNA for the CDR3 is TGTGCCAGCAATGATGGCAATCAGCCCCAGCATTTT. As protein: CASNDGNQPQHF. The chain couples TRBV28 to TRBJ1-5; D ambiguous. The germline CDR1 and CDR2 sequences are MDHEN and SYDVKM. Trimming took off 7 bases at V and 2 bases at J, with 6 bases between the two ends. CDR3 length: 12 amino acids.

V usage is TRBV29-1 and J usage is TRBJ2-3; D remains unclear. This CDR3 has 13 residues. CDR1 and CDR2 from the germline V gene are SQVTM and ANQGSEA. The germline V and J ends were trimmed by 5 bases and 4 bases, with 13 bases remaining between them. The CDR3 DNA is TGCAGCGTTCTCGCTGGGGTGGCAGATACGCAGTATTTT. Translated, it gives CSVLAGVADTQYF.

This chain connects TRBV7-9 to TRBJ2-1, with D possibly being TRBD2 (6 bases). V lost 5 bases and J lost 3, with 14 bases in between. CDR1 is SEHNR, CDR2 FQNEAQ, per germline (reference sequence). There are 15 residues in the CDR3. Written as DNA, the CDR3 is TGTGCCAGCAGCCCGCCGGGACTGGACTACAATGAGCAGTTCTTC. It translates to CASSPPGLDYNEQFF.

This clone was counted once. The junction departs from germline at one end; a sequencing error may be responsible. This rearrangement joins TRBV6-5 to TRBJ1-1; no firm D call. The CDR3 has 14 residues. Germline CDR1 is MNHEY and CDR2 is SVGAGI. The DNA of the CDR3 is TGTGCCAGCAGTAACTCGAGGCCGGGCACTGAAGCTTTCTTT. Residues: CASSNSRPGTEAFF.

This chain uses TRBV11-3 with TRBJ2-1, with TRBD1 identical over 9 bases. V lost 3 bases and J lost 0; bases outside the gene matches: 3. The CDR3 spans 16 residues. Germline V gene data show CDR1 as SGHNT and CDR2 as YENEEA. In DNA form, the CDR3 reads TGTGCCAGCAGCTTCCCGGACAGGGGCTCCTACAATGAGCAGTTCTTC. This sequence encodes CASSFPDRGSYNEQFF.

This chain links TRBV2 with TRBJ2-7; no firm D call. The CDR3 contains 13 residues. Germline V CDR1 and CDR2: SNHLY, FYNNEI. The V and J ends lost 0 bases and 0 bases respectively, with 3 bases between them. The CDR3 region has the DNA TGTGCCAGCAGTGAAGCGAACTCCTACGAGCAGTACTTC. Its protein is CASSEANSYEQYF.

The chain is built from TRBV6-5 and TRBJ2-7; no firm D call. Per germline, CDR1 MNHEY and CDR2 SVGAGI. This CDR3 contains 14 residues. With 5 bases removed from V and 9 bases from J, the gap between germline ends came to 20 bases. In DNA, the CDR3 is TGTGCCAGCAGTCACCCACCGGTAGGGCCCCGGCAGTACTTC. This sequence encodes CASSHPPVGPRQYF.

The CDR3 DNA reads as TGTGCCAGCAGTGAGACAGCAGGTGAGCAGTTCTTC. It yields the protein CASSETAGEQFF. The chain uses TRBV28 and TRBJ2-1, with D possibly matching TRBD1 (5 bases). Trimming took off 5 bases at V and 9 bases at J, with 11 bases between the two ends. Germline CDR1 and CDR2: MDHEN and SYDVKM. The CDR3 contains 12 residues.

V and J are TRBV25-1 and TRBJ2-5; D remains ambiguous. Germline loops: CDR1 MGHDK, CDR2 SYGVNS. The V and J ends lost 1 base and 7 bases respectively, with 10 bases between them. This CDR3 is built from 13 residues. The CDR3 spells CASSESSSRTQYF. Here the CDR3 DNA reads TGTGCCAGCAGTGAATCTTCATCTCGGACCCAGTACTTC. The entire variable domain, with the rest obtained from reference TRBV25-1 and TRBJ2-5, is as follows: EADIYQTPRYLVIGTGKKITLECSQTMGHDKMYWYQQDPGMELHLIHYSYGVNSTEKGDLSSESTVSRIRTEHFPLTLESARPSHTSQYLCASSESSSRTQYFGPGTRLLVL.

The CDR3 bases are TGTGCCAGCAGTTTCTCGAATGAGCAGTTCTTC. This gives the protein CASSFSNEQFF. V is TRBV27 and J is TRBJ2-1; no reliable D call. Germline V lookup: CDR1 MNHEY, CDR2 SMNVEV (reference sequence). The CDR3 totals 11 residues. Between the trimmed V and J ends, which lost 3 bases and 7 bases, there was a span of 4 bases.

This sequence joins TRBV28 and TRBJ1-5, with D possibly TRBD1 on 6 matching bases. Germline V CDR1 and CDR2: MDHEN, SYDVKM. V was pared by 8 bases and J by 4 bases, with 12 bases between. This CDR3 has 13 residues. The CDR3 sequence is CASVSGVNQPQHF. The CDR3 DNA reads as TGTGCCAGCGTATCAGGGGTGAATCAGCCCCAGCATTTT.

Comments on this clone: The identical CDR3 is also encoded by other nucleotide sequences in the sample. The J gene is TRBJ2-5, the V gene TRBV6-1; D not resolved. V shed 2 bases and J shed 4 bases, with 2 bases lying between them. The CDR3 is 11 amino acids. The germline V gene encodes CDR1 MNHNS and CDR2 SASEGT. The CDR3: CASSELETQYF. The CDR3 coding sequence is TGTGCCAGCAGTGAATTAGAGACCCAGTACTTC.

The CDR3 nucleotides read TGTGCCAGCAGCTTGGCGGGCAGGGCTTCCTACGAGCAGTACTTC. Amino acids: CASSLAGRASYEQYF. The V gene is TRBV5-4, the J gene TRBJ2-7, with D possibly matching TRBD1 (5 bases). This CDR3 region has 15 residues. Deletions cut 0 bases from V and 1 base from J, with 11 bases between. The germline CDR1 and CDR2 sequences are SGHNT and YYREEE (reference sequence).

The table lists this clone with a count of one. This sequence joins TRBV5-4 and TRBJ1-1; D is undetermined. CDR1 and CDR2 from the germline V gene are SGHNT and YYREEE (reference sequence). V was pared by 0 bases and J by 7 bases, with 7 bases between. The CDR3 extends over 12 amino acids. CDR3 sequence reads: CASSLVGDEAFF. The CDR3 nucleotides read TGTGCCAGCAGCTTGGTCGGAGATGAAGCTTTCTTT.

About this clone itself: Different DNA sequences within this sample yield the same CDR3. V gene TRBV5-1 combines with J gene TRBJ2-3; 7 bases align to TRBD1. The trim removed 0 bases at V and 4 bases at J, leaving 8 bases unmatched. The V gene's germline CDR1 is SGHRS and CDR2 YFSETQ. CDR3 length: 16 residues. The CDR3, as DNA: TGCGCCAGCAGCTTGGCCGGAGCAGGGGGATCAGATACGCAGTATTTT. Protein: CASSLAGAGGSDTQYF.

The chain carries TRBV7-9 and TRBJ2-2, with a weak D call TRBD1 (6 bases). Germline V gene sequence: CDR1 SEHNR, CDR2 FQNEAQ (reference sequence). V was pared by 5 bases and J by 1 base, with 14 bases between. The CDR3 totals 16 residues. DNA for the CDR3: TGTGCCAGCAGCCCCGAGGACAGACAGAACACCGGGGAGCTGTTTTTT. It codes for CASSPEDRQNTGELFF. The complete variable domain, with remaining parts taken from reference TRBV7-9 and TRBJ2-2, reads DTGVSQNPRHKITKRGQNVTFRCDPISEHNRLYWYRQTLGQGPEFLTYFQNEAQLEKSRLLSDRFSAERPKGSFSTLEIQRTEQGDSAMYLCASSPEDRQNTGELFFGEGSRLTVL.

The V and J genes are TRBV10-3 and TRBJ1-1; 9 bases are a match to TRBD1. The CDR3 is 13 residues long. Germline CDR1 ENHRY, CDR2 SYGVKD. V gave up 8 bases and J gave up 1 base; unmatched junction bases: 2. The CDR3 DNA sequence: TGTGCCATCGGGGGACAGGGGAACACTGAAGCTTTCTTT. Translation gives CAIGGQGNTEAFF.

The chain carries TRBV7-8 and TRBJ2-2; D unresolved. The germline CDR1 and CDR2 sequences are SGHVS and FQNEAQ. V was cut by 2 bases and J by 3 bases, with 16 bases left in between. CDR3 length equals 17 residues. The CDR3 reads CASSLPKQQVDTGELFF. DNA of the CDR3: TGTGCCAGCAGCTTACCCAAGCAGCAAGTTGACACCGGGGAGCTGTTTTTT.

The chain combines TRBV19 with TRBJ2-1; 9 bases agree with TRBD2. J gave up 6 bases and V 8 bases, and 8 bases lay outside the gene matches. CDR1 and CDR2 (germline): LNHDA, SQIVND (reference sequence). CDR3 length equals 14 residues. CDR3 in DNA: TGTGCCAGTCGTAGTAGCGGGGGAACCAATGAGCAGTTCTTC. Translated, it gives CASRSSGGTNEQFF.

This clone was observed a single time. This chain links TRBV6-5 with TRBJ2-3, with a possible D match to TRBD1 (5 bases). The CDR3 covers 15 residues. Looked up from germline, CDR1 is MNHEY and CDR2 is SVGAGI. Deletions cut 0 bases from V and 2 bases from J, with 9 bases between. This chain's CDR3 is CASSYSDSITDTQYF. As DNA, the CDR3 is TGTGCCAGCAGTTACTCAGACAGTATCACAGATACGCAGTATTTT.

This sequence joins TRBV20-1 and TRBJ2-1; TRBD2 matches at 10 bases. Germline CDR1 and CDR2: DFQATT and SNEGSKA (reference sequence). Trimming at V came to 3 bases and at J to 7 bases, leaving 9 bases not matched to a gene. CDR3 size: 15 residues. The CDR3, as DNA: TGCAGTGCTAGTTATTCTAGCGGGAGCCCAAATGAGCAGTTCTTC. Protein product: CSASYSSGSPNEQFF.

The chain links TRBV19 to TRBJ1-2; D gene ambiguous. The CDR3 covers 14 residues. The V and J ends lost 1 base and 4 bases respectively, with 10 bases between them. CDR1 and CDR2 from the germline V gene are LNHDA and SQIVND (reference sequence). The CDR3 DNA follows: TGTGCCAGTAGTATAGGCAGACTATTCTATGGCTACACCTTC. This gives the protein CASSIGRLFYGYTF.

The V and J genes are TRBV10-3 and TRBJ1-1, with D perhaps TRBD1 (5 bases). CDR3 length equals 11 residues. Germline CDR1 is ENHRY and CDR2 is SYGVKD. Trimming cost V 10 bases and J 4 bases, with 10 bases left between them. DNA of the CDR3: TGTGCCACCGCAGGGAGCACTGAAGCTTTCTTT. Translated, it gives CATAGSTEAFF.

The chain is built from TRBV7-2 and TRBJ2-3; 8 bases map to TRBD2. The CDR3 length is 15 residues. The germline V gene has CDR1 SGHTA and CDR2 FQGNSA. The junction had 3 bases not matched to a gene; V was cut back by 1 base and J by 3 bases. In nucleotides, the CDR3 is TGTGCCAGCAGCTTAGGGGGACTAGAGACAGATACGCAGTATTTT. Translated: CASSLGGLETDTQYF.